This entry lists 32 T cell receptor beta chains sequenced from one sample in a study of identical twins. TCRdb reanalysed the 5' RACE reads using MiXCR and keeps one entry per CDR3 protein. The sample carries 350,000 to 600,000 distinct CDR3 sequences, about 14% recorded once. Separately, the same data were catalogued under a study of yellow fever vaccine responses in identical twins.

Material for sequencing was CD4+ T cells sorted from blood. All receptors come from a woman younger than 35 in good health.

A few counts support this clonotype. The chain has TRBV7-9 and TRBJ2-7; D ambiguous. V was trimmed by 1 base and J by 4 bases, leaving 11 bases between them. Germline CDR1 SEHNR, CDR2 FQNEAQ (reference sequence). The CDR3 loop spans 14 amino acids. CDR3 nucleotides: TGTGCCAGCAGCTTAGACGCCAGTCTGTACGAGCAGTACTTC. Translating gives CASSLDASLYEQYF.

The chain combines TRBV10-3 with TRBJ2-3, with D possibly TRBD2 on 6 matching bases. The CDR3 contains 12 residues. Germline CDR1 and CDR2: ENHRY and SYGVKD. Trimming took 8 bases from V and 6 from J, leaving 12 bases between them. In nucleotides, the CDR3 is TGTGCCATCTCGGGGGTTGAGGATACGCAGTATTTT. The encoded protein is CAISGVEDTQYF.

This chain joins TRBV20-1 and TRBJ2-7; 9 nucleotides line up with TRBD2. Germline assignment: CDR1 DFQATT and CDR2 SNEGSKA (reference sequence). Unmatched junction bases numbered 5, after V lost 2 bases and J lost 6 bases. CDR3 size: 13 residues. The CDR3 is CSARPAGGPEQYF. CDR3 bases: TGCAGTGCTAGACCAGCGGGAGGCCCCGAGCAGTACTTC.

This clonotype showed up just a few times. This chain connects TRBV7-3 to TRBJ2-6; 7 nucleotides match TRBD2. This CDR3 has 17 amino acids. The germline V gene encodes CDR1 SGHTA and CDR2 FQGTGA. Germline trimming cut 1 base from V and 2 bases from J; bases unmatched to any gene: 5. The CDR3 spells CASSLSPGGAGANVLTF. CDR3 DNA sequence: TGTGCCAGCAGCTTAAGCCCGGGGGGAGCTGGGGCCAACGTCCTGACTTTC.

This chain links TRBV11-2 with TRBJ1-4; no clear D. The CDR3 is 15 residues long. The V gene's germline CDR1 is SGHAT and CDR2 FQNNGV. V gave up 5 bases and J gave up 3 bases, with 13 bases separating them. The CDR3 DNA sequence: TGTGCCAGCAGCCCGCCGGGAGGTGCTAATGAAAAACTGTTTTTT. Its translation: CASSPPGGANEKLFF.

The rearrangement joins TRBV18 to TRBJ2-1; D possibly corresponds to TRBD2 (6 bases). Trimming removed 0 bases from V and 7 bases from J, with 19 bases in between. CDR1 and CDR2 from the germline V gene are KGHSH and LQKENI. The CDR3 is 17 amino acids. CDR3 DNA: TGTGCCAGCTCACCACCGCGGGTTCTGGCGGGAAGGAATGAGCAGTTCTTC. Protein: CASSPPRVLAGRNEQFF.

This clonotype has ten or more counts. The rearrangement links TRBV5-1 to TRBJ1-2; the match to TRBD1 covers 11 bases. Germline CDR1 SGHRS, CDR2 YFSETQ. This CDR3 is built from 14 residues. The V and J ends lost 0 bases and 8 bases, in that order; junction bases with no gene match: 3. The CDR3 loop reads CASSLDGTGGGYTF. The DNA of the CDR3 is TGCGCCAGCAGCTTGGACGGGACAGGGGGAGGCTACACCTTC.

V gene TRBV7-2 combines with J gene TRBJ2-1; TRBD2 matches at 10 bases. The CDR3 is 15 residues long. Germline V gives CDR1 SGHTA, CDR2 FQGNSA. The V gene end was trimmed by 2 bases and the J gene end by 6 bases; junction bases not matched to a gene: 4. CDR3 in amino acids: CASSLSGGASNEQFF. For the CDR3, the DNA is TGTGCCAGCAGCTTAAGCGGGGGGGCTTCCAATGAGCAGTTCTTC.

The gene calls are TRBV14 and TRBJ2-4; D not resolved. The V gene lost 4 bases and the J gene lost 5 bases, with 9 bases spanning the gap. Germline V gene data show CDR1 as SGHDN and CDR2 as FVKESK. CDR3 size: 13 residues. The CDR3 protein is CASSPSLQNIQYF. The CDR3 region has the DNA TGTGCCAGCAGCCCCAGTCTCCAAAACATTCAGTACTTC.

This clonotype occurred a few times. This chain connects TRBV11-2 to TRBJ1-2; D gene ambiguous. Deletions cut 1 base from V and 6 bases from J, with 9 bases between. Germline V CDR1 and CDR2: SGHAT, FQNNGV. The CDR3 contains 13 residues. In DNA form, the CDR3 reads TGTGCCAGCAGCTTAGCATGGGGAAATGGCTACACCTTC. Encoded protein: CASSLAWGNGYTF.

The chain joins TRBV29-1 to TRBJ1-6; possibly TRBD1 for D (5 bases). V gave up 5 bases and J gave up 8 bases, with 16 bases separating them. Germline CDR1 and CDR2: SQVTM and ANQGSEA. The CDR3 consists of 14 residues. The CDR3 region has the DNA TGCAGCGTTCAGACCGGGGCCCGGGATTCACCCCTCCACTTT. Protein product: CSVQTGARDSPLHF.

The gene calls are TRBV10-1 and TRBJ2-1; D is perhaps TRBD2 (6 bases). The germline CDR1 and CDR2 sequences are WNHNN and SYGVQD (reference sequence). CDR3 length: 12 residues. V was trimmed by 6 bases and J by 10 bases, leaving 13 bases between them. Written as DNA, the CDR3 is TGCGCCAGCAGCCCGGGGGTGCCCGAGCAGTTCTTC. Protein: CASSPGVPEQFF.

This chain connects TRBV11-2 to TRBJ2-7; D assignment may be TRBD1 or TRBD2 (5 bases each). V was clipped by 6 bases and J by 2 bases, with 17 bases between them. The length of the CDR3 is 15 residues. Germline CDR1 and CDR2: SGHAT and FQNNGV. The DNA for the CDR3 is TGTGCCAGCAGATCCGGGGCCCAGGGCACCTACGAGCAGTACTTC. This translates into CASRSGAQGTYEQYF.

This clonotype was recorded a few times. The V and J genes are TRBV6-5 and TRBJ2-1, with 7 bases that match TRBD2. Trimming removed 2 bases from V and 8 bases from J; junction bases left unmatched: 15. This CDR3 is built from 17 residues. CDR1 and CDR2 from the germline V gene are MNHEY and SVGAGI. In nucleotides, the CDR3 is TGTGCCAGCAGTTACGGGGTTGGGGCGGGAGCGGGCGATGAGCAGTTCTTC. Translated: CASSYGVGAGAGDEQFF.

The chain has TRBV3-1 and TRBJ2-1; 8 bases are shared with TRBD2. Trimming removed 4 bases from V and 6 bases from J; junction bases left unmatched: 14. The CDR3 spans 17 residues. From germline, CDR1 is LGHDT and CDR2 YNNKEL (reference sequence). The CDR3 region has the DNA TGTGCCAGCAGCCGACGCCCGCCAGCGGGAGTTGCCAATGAGCAGTTCTTC. It codes for CASSRRPPAGVANEQFF.

A few counts support this clonotype. The V gene is TRBV27, the J gene TRBJ2-3; D gene ambiguous. This CDR3 spans 14 amino acids. V lost 5 bases and J lost 7, with 16 bases in between. Germline V lookup: CDR1 MNHEY, CDR2 SMNVEV (reference sequence). CDR3 residues: CASSPRLAGNTQYF. The CDR3 DNA reads as TGTGCCAGCAGTCCGCGACTCGCTGGGAATACGCAGTATTTT.

V and J are TRBV7-2 and TRBJ2-7; no clear D gene. V lost 3 bases to trimming and J lost 3 bases, with 12 bases between them. Germline CDR1 and CDR2: SGHTA and FQGNSA. The CDR3 runs 14 residues. CDR3 nucleotides: TGTGCCAGCAGCTTCCCTCTTAAGGGCTACGAGCAGTACTTC. Protein: CASSFPLKGYEQYF. Based on the CDR3 plus reference TRBV7-2 and TRBJ2-7, the full variable domain is GAGVSQSPSNKVTEKGKDVELRCDPISGHTALYWYRQSLGQGLEFLIYFQGNSAPDKSGLPSDRFSAERTGGSVSTLTIQRTQQEDSAVYLCASSFPLKGYEQYFGPGTRLTVT.

This clonotype was picked up a small number of times. The V and J genes are TRBV6-6 and TRBJ2-3; D remains unclear. Trimming removed 7 bases at V and 0 bases at J, with 8 bases between. Germline assignment: CDR1 MNHNY and CDR2 SVGAGI (reference sequence). The CDR3 covers 13 residues. The CDR3 bases are TGTGCCAGCAACGCGCATAGCACAGATACGCAGTATTTT. Translation gives CASNAHSTDTQYF.

This clonotype was observed a handful of times. V usage is TRBV7-6 and J usage is TRBJ2-1; D is possibly TRBD1 or TRBD2 (6 bases each). The CDR3 loop spans 15 amino acids. Trimming shortened V by 2 bases and J by 10 bases, and 18 bases separated the two germline ends. Germline V gives CDR1 SGHVS, CDR2 FNYEAQ. The CDR3 sequence is CASSLPSASGAEQFF. The CDR3 DNA reads TGTGCCAGCAGCTTACCCTCAGCGTCGGGGGCCGAGCAGTTCTTC.

The rearrangement uses TRBV29-1 and TRBJ1-1; 9 bases are a match to TRBD1. The junction had 4 bases not matched to a gene; V was cut back by 5 bases and J by 3 bases. The CDR3 consists of 13 residues. CDR1 and CDR2 (germline): SQVTM, ANQGSEA. CDR3 in amino acids: CSVTGQGYTEAFF. DNA for the CDR3: TGCAGCGTTACGGGACAGGGTTACACTGAAGCTTTCTTT.

In its sample, this clonotype was seen a few times. Here the CDR3 DNA reads TGTGCCAGCAGCTCATGGATGGGGCGGGCCAACGTCCTGACTTTC. It translates to CASSSWMGRANVLTF. The rearrangement links TRBV7-9 to TRBJ2-6; weak D call: TRBD1 (5 bases). CDR1 is SEHNR, CDR2 FQNEAQ, per germline (reference sequence). The V gene lost 4 bases and the J gene lost 5 bases, with 12 bases spanning the gap. The CDR3 covers 15 residues.

This clonotype was counted a single time. It may be a read error: a sequence one base away is much more abundant. The rearrangement uses TRBV7-8 and TRBJ2-1; perhaps TRBD2 as D (5 bases). This CDR3 is 15 amino acids long. Germline CDR1 SGHVS, CDR2 FQNEAQ. The CDR3 is CASSLRGSGYNEQSF. For the CDR3, the DNA is TGTGCCAGCAGCTTACGTGGGAGCGGCTACAATGAGCAGTCCTTC.

This clonotype was detected a few times. The chain joins TRBV4-1 to TRBJ2-5, with D uncertain. Trimming took off 1 base at V and 2 bases at J, with 8 bases between the two ends. Germline loops: CDR1 MGHRA, CDR2 YSYEKL. CDR3 length: 14 amino acids. The CDR3, as DNA: TGCGCCAGCAGCCAAGTACGGCAGCAAGAGACCCAGTACTTC. It yields the protein CASSQVRQQETQYF.

This clonotype has more than one count but fewer than ten. This chain uses TRBV4-2 with TRBJ2-7; 14 nucleotides align to TRBD2. CDR1 is LGHNA, CDR2 YNFKEQ, per germline. CDR3 length: 18 residues. Unmatched junction bases numbered 10, after V lost 4 bases and J lost 2 bases. Written as DNA, the CDR3 is TGTGCCAGCAGCCCCGGACTAGCGGGGGGCCGTATAACCTACGAGCAGTACTTC. It translates to CASSPGLAGGRITYEQYF.

This clonotype was detected a few times. The chain employs TRBV20-1 and TRBJ1-1; no clear D gene. Per the germline V gene, CDR1 is DFQATT and CDR2 is SNEGSKA (reference sequence). Trimming shortened V by 6 bases and J by 7 bases, and 9 bases separated the two germline ends. The CDR3 totals 10 residues. DNA for the CDR3: TGCAGTGCCGTTCGGGATGAAGCTTTCTTT. Its translation: CSAVRDEAFF.

This clonotype was detected ten times or more. The V gene is TRBV7-2, the J gene TRBJ1-2; D unresolved. Trimming stripped 2 bases from V and 3 bases from J, with 4 bases between. CDR3 size: 12 residues. CDR1 and CDR2 from the germline V gene are SGHTA and FQGNSA. This CDR3 is CASSLTDYGYTF. Here the CDR3 DNA reads TGTGCCAGCAGCTTAACGGACTATGGCTACACCTTC.

The CDR3 protein is CASSLDRGRGETQYF. The CDR3 DNA follows: TGTGCCAGCAGCCTAGACAGGGGGCGAGGGGAGACCCAGTACTTC. The rearrangement joins TRBV12-3 or TRBV12-4 to TRBJ2-5; 10 bases align to TRBD1. The CDR3 totals 15 residues. The V gene end was trimmed by 6 bases and the J gene end by 5 bases; junction bases not matched to a gene: 9.

This clonotype was recorded a few times. V usage is TRBV29-1 and J usage is TRBJ1-1; D unclear. The V end lost 3 bases, the J end lost 1 base, and 3 bases lay between the germline ends. Germline V gene sequence: CDR1 SQVTM, CDR2 ANQGSEA. The CDR3 covers 11 residues. This chain's CDR3 is CSVDWNTEAFF. Written as DNA, the CDR3 is TGCAGCGTTGACTGGAACACTGAAGCTTTCTTT. The complete variable domain, with remaining parts taken from reference TRBV29-1 and TRBJ1-1, reads SAVISQKPSRDICQRGTSLTIQCQVDSQVTMMFWYRQQPGQSLTLIATANQGSEATYESGFVIDKFPISRPNLTFSTLTVSNMSPEDSSIYLCSVDWNTEAFFGQGTRLTVV.

This clonotype has at least ten counts. The genes are TRBV4-3 and TRBJ2-1; D not resolved. CDR3 size: 16 residues. Looked up from germline, CDR1 is LGHNA and CDR2 is YSLEER. V lost 3 bases, J lost 8 bases, and 20 bases lay in between. CDR3 DNA: TGCGCCAGCAGCCAGGAACCTATCTCCCCTTTCCATGAGCAGTTCTTC. Protein product: CASSQEPISPFHEQFF.

This clonotype was counted between two and nine times. The chain carries TRBV7-2 and TRBJ2-1; the match to TRBD1 covers 7 bases. Germline V lookup: CDR1 SGHTA, CDR2 FQGNSA. This CDR3 comprises 13 residues. Trimming removed 7 bases from V and 4 bases from J; junction bases left unmatched: 4. The CDR3 region has the DNA TGTGCCAGCACATACAGGGGTTACAATGAGCAGTTCTTC. This translates into CASTYRGYNEQFF.

This chain joins TRBV20-1 and TRBJ2-4, with unresolved D. Trimming cost V 3 bases and J 8 bases, with 11 bases left between them. Germline CDR1 and CDR2: DFQATT and SNEGSKA (reference sequence). The CDR3 covers 12 residues. The CDR3: CSARASADIQYF. CDR3 coding DNA: TGCAGTGCTAGGGCGTCCGCGGACATTCAGTACTTC.

The CDR3 is CASSQDLGGTGAKNIQYF. CDR3 bases: TGCGCCAGCAGCCAAGATCTTGGGGGGACGGGAGCCAAAAACATTCAGTACTTC. This chain joins TRBV4-3 and TRBJ2-4, with a tentative D call TRBD2 (6 bases). CDR1 is LGHNA, CDR2 YSLEER, per germline. This CDR3 comprises 18 residues. Deletions cut 0 bases from V and 0 bases from J, with 15 bases between.